The clone carrying this TCR beta chain was seen a handful of times. Time point indicated: persistent/refractory GD, antithyroid drugs over 5 years with positive TRAb. The TCR library was prepared using RNA isolated from PBMCs. The data belong to a study of regulatory T cells in long-lasting Graves disease. TCR beta libraries were built with iRepertoire HTBI primers and Arm-PCR of CDR3 regions. TCRdb fed the multiplex PCR reads into MiXCR, producing one record per CDR3 protein. The repertoire holds 600,000 to 850,000 distinct CDR3 sequences, approximately 31% seen once, with 42% in the top ten. The V end was cut by 2 bases, the J end by 4 bases, with 14 bases between. The germline gives CDR1 MNHNS, CDR2 SASEGT. This CDR3 contains 15 residues.

This clonotype was obtained from a female donor with Graves disease. The chain combines TRBV6-1 with TRBJ1-2, with D hard to call. The specimen comprised peripheral blood mononuclear cells (PBMCs), sampled when the disease was refractory, from a patient treated with antithyroid drugs. CDR3 sequence reads: CASSESDGPTYGYTF. The CDR3 DNA reads as TGTGCCAGCAGTGAATCGGACGGGCCGACCTATGGCTACACCTTC.